These 20 T cell receptor beta chains share one sample of origin, sequenced in a study of blood T cells in healthy people across ages. Together with a sample-barcoded 5' primer, a J-beta primer mix was included in a second PCR lasting about 6 to 11 cycles. TCRdb redid the calling of the 5' RACE reads with MiXCR, one entry per CDR3 protein. The sample consists of around 790,000 distinct CDR3 sequences, roughly 44% of them appearing once. Sequenced: blood. The receptors come from a man in his fifties or sixties in good health.

The rearrangement joins TRBV11-2 to TRBJ1-1; D may be TRBD1 (6 bases). Germline V gene data show CDR1 as SGHAT and CDR2 as FQNNGV. CDR3 size: 15 residues. Trimming removed 4 bases from V and 1 base from J, with 13 bases in between. CDR3 nucleotide sequence: TGTGCCAGCAGCTGGACGGGACAACCGAACACTGAAGCTTTCTTT. Translation gives CASSWTGQPNTEAFF.

Written as DNA, the CDR3 is TGTGCCAGCAGTCAAGACAGGCTAGAGACCCAGTACTTC. This gives the protein CASSQDRLETQYF. The gene calls are TRBV6-2 or TRBV6-3 and TRBJ2-5; TRBD1 might be the D (6 bases). CDR3 size: 13 residues. The ends were cut back, 5 bases at V and 4 bases at J, with 11 bases in the middle. Germline lookup yields CDR1 MNHEY and CDR2 SVGEGT.

The genes are TRBV12-3 or TRBV12-4 and TRBJ2-5; D gene ambiguous. The CDR3 contains 13 residues. Trimming removed 8 bases at V and 11 bases at J, with 21 bases between. CDR3 DNA sequence: TGTGCCAGCCATCAGTCAAATAACAATGAGCAGTACTTC. It codes for CASHQSNNNEQYF.

This clonotype was detected ten times or more. The CDR3 reads CASSAGQGCGYTF. The CDR3 nucleotides are TGTGCCAGCAGTGCGGGACAGGGGTGTGGCTACACCTTC. This rearrangement joins TRBV25-1 to TRBJ1-2; 10 nucleotides align to TRBD1. V lost 4 bases and J lost 7; bases outside the gene matches: 3. The CDR3 extends over 13 amino acids. Germline V gene data show CDR1 as MGHDK and CDR2 as SYGVNS.

This clonotype was seen many times. The V call is TRBV3-1, the J call TRBJ2-5; D gene ambiguous. Germline V gene data show CDR1 as LGHDT and CDR2 as YNNKEL (reference sequence). The germline V and J ends were trimmed by 1 base and 4 bases, with 4 bases remaining between them. This CDR3 region has 12 residues. The CDR3, as DNA: TGTGCCAGCAGCCAAGTGGCAGAGACCCAGTACTTC. Its protein product is CASSQVAETQYF.

The chain couples TRBV24-1 to TRBJ1-6; 7 bases are a match to TRBD1. V was clipped by 1 base and J by 7 bases; unmatched bases: 9. The CDR3 is 17 residues long. The germline CDR1 and CDR2 sequences are KGHDR and SFDVKD. This CDR3 reads CATSDFDRAVGNSPLHF. CDR3 coding DNA: TGTGCCACCAGTGATTTCGACAGGGCGGTTGGGAATTCACCCCTCCACTTT.

Here the CDR3 reads CASSLRAGGNQPQHF. As DNA, the CDR3 is TGTGCCAGCAGTTTACGGGCAGGGGGTAATCAGCCCCAGCATTTT. The rearrangement links TRBV28 to TRBJ1-5; 7 bases fit TRBD1. The CDR3 loop spans 15 amino acids. After removal of 2 bases from V and 4 bases from J, the junction contained 5 bases not matched to a gene. The germline V gene has CDR1 MDHEN and CDR2 SYDVKM.

The rearrangement joins TRBV6-2 or TRBV6-3 to TRBJ2-6; no clear D gene. The germline V gene encodes CDR1 MNHEY and CDR2 SVGEGT. The CDR3 length is 14 residues. Trimming stripped 8 bases from V and 0 bases from J, with 8 bases between. The CDR3 coding sequence is TGTGCCAGCTCTGACACCTCTGGGGCCAACGTCCTGACTTTC. As protein: CASSDTSGANVLTF.

This clonotype was counted between two and nine times. The chain is built from TRBV3-1 and TRBJ2-7, with TRBD1 matching 8 bases. The CDR3 length is 18 residues. In germline, CDR1 is LGHDT, CDR2 YNNKEL (reference sequence). V was pared by 3 bases and J by 0 bases, with 13 bases of the junction left unmatched. CDR3 DNA: TGTGCCAGCAGCCACACCGGACAGGGCCTCGGGAGCTCCTACGAGCAGTACTTC. Its protein product is CASSHTGQGLGSSYEQYF.

This clonotype has more than one count but fewer than ten. This may arise from a read error, as a much more abundant clone is one base away. This chain links TRBV29-1 with TRBJ2-1; the match to TRBD1 covers 7 bases. The CDR3 sequence is 13 residues long. The ends lost 1 base at V and 13 bases at J; junction bases unmatched: 10. Germline assignment: CDR1 SQVTM and CDR2 ANQGSEA. The CDR3 loop is CSVEGRQGETQFF. The CDR3 DNA follows: TGCAGCGTTGAAGGAAGGCAGGGGGAGACCCAGTTCTTC.

This sequence joins TRBV29-1 and TRBJ2-3; possibly TRBD1 for D (5 bases). CDR1 is SQVTM, CDR2 ANQGSEA, per germline. Deletions cut 5 bases from V and 2 bases from J, with 14 bases between. CDR3 length equals 14 residues. Here the CDR3 reads CSVLLQGFTDTQYF. CDR3 coding DNA: TGCAGCGTTCTACTCCAGGGATTCACAGATACGCAGTATTTT.

This clonotype was seen a handful of times. V gene TRBV6-5 combines with J gene TRBJ1-6; perhaps TRBD1 as D (5 bases). The germline V and J ends were trimmed by 0 bases and 6 bases, with 18 bases remaining between them. In germline, CDR1 is MNHEY, CDR2 SVGAGI. The CDR3 is 18 residues long. CDR3 sequence reads: CASSYSAWRRGPNSPLHF. Here the CDR3 DNA reads TGTGCCAGCAGTTACTCTGCTTGGAGGAGGGGACCTAATTCACCCCTCCACTTT.

The V and J genes are TRBV10-3 and TRBJ1-6; no clear D gene. CDR1 and CDR2 from the germline V gene are ENHRY and SYGVKD. Trimming removed 10 bases at V and 9 bases at J, with 19 bases between. CDR3 length: 14 residues. CDR3 sequence reads: CATDREERISPLHF. CDR3 bases: TGTGCCACCGACCGGGAAGAGCGGATTTCACCCCTCCACTTT.

As concerns this clonotype: A read error may produce the germline difference seen at one junction end. The V and J genes are TRBV4-1 and TRBJ2-1; D uncertain. Germline V gene lookup returns CDR1 MGHRA and CDR2 YSYEKL. The CDR3 sequence is 13 residues long. The CDR3 loop is CASSQEAVGEQLF. CDR3 DNA sequence: TGCGCCAGCAGCCAAGAGGCAGTTGGTGAGCAGTTGTTC.

The chain joins TRBV7-9 to TRBJ1-2; TRBD1 aligns across 8 bases. After removal of 5 bases from V and 8 bases from J, the junction contained 10 bases not matched to a gene. CDR1 is SEHNR and CDR2 is FQNEAQ in the germline V gene (reference sequence). This CDR3 contains 14 residues. The CDR3 DNA reads TGTGCCAGCAGCGGGACAGGAACGACTGGGGGCTACACCTTC. This gives the protein CASSGTGTTGGYTF.

The chain combines TRBV10-3 with TRBJ1-5, with D uncertain. Germline-derived CDR1 and CDR2 are ENHRY and SYGVKD. V lost 4 bases to trimming and J lost 6 bases, with 13 bases between them. The CDR3 extends over 14 amino acids. CDR3 sequence reads: CAISGESHIQPQHF. DNA of the CDR3: TGTGCCATCAGTGGGGAATCCCATATTCAGCCCCAGCATTTT.

The chain is built from TRBV2 and TRBJ2-1, with 7 bases that match TRBD2. The V gene end was trimmed by 7 bases and the J gene end by 7 bases; junction bases not matched to a gene: 7. This CDR3 has 13 residues. Germline V gene lookup returns CDR1 SNHLY and CDR2 FYNNEI. For the CDR3, the DNA is TGTGCCAGCAAGCGGGGTACCGGGAATGAGCAGTTCTTC. Protein product: CASKRGTGNEQFF. The full variable domain, in which reference TRBV2 and TRBJ2-1 provide the parts outside the CDR3, is EPEVTQTPSHQVTQMGQEVILRCVPISNHLYFYWYRQILGQKVEFLVSFYNNEISEKSEIFDDQFSVERPDGSNFTLKIRSTKLEDSAMYFCASKRGTGNEQFFGPGTRLTVL.

The chain combines TRBV4-1 with TRBJ2-5; TRBD1 is a possible D gene (6 bases). This CDR3 spans 16 amino acids. V was trimmed by 0 bases and J by 5 bases, leaving 16 bases between them. Germline values: CDR1 MGHRA, CDR2 YSYEKL. CDR3 sequence reads: CASSQDRRTVIETQYF. The CDR3 DNA is TGCGCCAGCAGCCAAGATCGGCGGACAGTAATCGAGACCCAGTACTTC.

This clonotype has just a few counts. The genes are TRBV9 and TRBJ2-5; the D is unclear. This CDR3 is 15 amino acids long. Germline V gene lookup returns CDR1 SGDLS and CDR2 YYNGEE. Trimming cost V 0 bases and J 1 base, with 10 bases left between them. Written as DNA, the CDR3 is TGTGCCAGCAGCGTAGAAGGCAGCGCCCAAGAGACCCAGTACTTC. As protein: CASSVEGSAQETQYF.

CDR3 in DNA: TGCAGTGCTAAAGTCATCGGTGAGCAGTACTTC. This codes for CSAKVIGEQYF. The chain joins TRBV20-1 to TRBJ2-7; no definite D call. The germline V gene encodes CDR1 DFQATT and CDR2 SNEGSKA (reference sequence). CDR3 length equals 11 residues. V shed 4 bases and J shed 7 bases, with 11 bases lying between them.